These T cell receptor beta chains were read from a single sample in a study of blood T cell repertoires in COVID-19. Measured with immunoSEQ multiplex PCR; TCRdb has only the in-frame clones, and not every one. The sample has 430,000 or so clones; more than 75% are singletons. Sequencing was carried out using PBMCs or T cells enriched from blood (not recorded which). Source of these receptors: a woman between 40 and 50 years old who had recovered from COVID-19. CDR3s include the opening cysteine and the closing phenylalanine or tryptophan. D genes are given only for firm matches. Expanded clones get a size class; other rows say once, few or many, or leave the size out.

length: 18; size: NA; J: TRBJ1-5; V: TRBV10-2; D: NA; CDR3: CASSHGPPVPYSNQPQHF; DNA: TGCGCCAGCAGTCATGGGCCCCCCGTGCCCTATAGCAATCAGCCCCAGCATTTT
length: 12; size: NA; J: TRBJ2-7; V: TRBV6-5; D: NA; CDR3: CASSLDKVEQYF; DNA: TGTGCCAGCAGCTTAGACAAAGTCGAGCAGTACTTC
length: 13; size: few; J: TRBJ1-2; V: TRBV9; D: NA; CDR3: CASSGRGGDGYTF; DNA: TGTGCCAGCAGTGGTCGGGGAGGGGATGGCTACACCTTC
length: 14; size: NA; J: TRBJ2-1; V: TRBV29-1; D: TRBD1; CDR3: CSVASGTDYNEQFF; DNA: TGCAGCGTTGCCTCCGGGACAGACTACAATGAGCAGTTCTTC
length: 15; size: NA; J: TRBJ2-5; V: TRBV20-1; D: NA; CDR3: CSASTIQGNWETQYF; DNA: TGCAGTGCTAGTACCATTCAGGGGAATTGGGAGACCCAGTACTTC
length: 14; size: NA; J: TRBJ2-2; V: TRBV7-2; D: NA; CDR3: CASSLGTFTGELFF; DNA: TGTGCCAGCAGCTTAGGCACATTTACCGGGGAGCTGTTTTTT
length: 16; size: NA; J: TRBJ2-2; V: TRBV5-1; D: NA; CDR3: CASSLAVVGNTGELFF; DNA: TGCGCCAGCAGCTTGGCGGTGGTCGGGAACACCGGGGAGCTGTTTTTT
length: 14; size: NA; J: TRBJ2-7; V: TRBV11-2; D: TRBD2; CDR3: CASSWVGRSREQYF; DNA: TGTGCCAGCAGCTGGGTCGGGAGGTCGAGGGAGCAGTACTTC
length: 16; size: NA; J: TRBJ2-7; V: TRBV11-2; D: NA; CDR3: CASSSRGYLSINEQYF; DNA: TGTGCCAGCAGCTCCAGAGGATACTTATCTATTAACGAGCAGTACTTC
length: 15; size: NA; J: TRBJ1-1; V: TRBV9; D: TRBD1; CDR3: CASSTLTGGKAEAFF; DNA: TGTGCCAGCAGCACTCTGACAGGGGGCAAGGCTGAAGCTTTCTTT
length: 15; size: NA; J: TRBJ2-1; V: TRBV9; D: TRBD2; CDR3: CASSVRPSGYNEQFF; DNA: TGTGCCAGCAGCGTTCGGCCTAGCGGATACAATGAGCAGTTCTTC
length: 18; size: NA; J: TRBJ2-2; V: TRBV7-2; D: NA; CDR3: CASSSRRTGPGGGGELFF; DNA: TGTGCCAGCAGCTCTAGACGAACAGGTCCCGGGGGTGGCGGGGAGCTGTTTTTT
length: 17; size: NA; J: TRBJ2-1; V: TRBV5-1; D: TRBD2; CDR3: CASSPGLAGGRDNEQFF; DNA: TGCGCCAGCAGCCCGGGACTAGCGGGAGGCCGGGACAATGAGCAGTTCTTC
length: 14; size: NA; J: TRBJ2-5; V: TRBV5-6; D: NA; CDR3: CASSSLRAGETQYF; DNA: TGTGCCAGCAGCTCGTTGAGGGCGGGAGAGACCCAGTACTTC
length: 15; size: NA; J: TRBJ2-7; V: TRBV4-1; D: TRBD2; CDR3: CASSQALAEGYEQYF; DNA: TGCGCCAGCAGCCAAGCGCTAGCGGAGGGCTACGAGCAGTACTTC
length: 17; size: NA; J: TRBJ2-1; V: TRBV18; D: TRBD2; CDR3: CASSRPGTSGVNNEQFF; DNA: TGTGCCAGCTCTCGTCCCGGGACTAGCGGGGTCAACAATGAGCAGTTCTTC
length: 13; size: few; J: TRBJ1-1; V: TRBV5-1; D: NA; CDR3: CASSLSTNTEAFF; DNA: TGCGCCAGCAGCTTGTCGACTAACACTGAAGCTTTCTTT
length: 16; size: NA; J: TRBJ2-6; V: TRBV19; D: NA; CDR3: CASTAGYAAGANVLTF; DNA: TGTGCCAGTACCGCAGGGTACGCTGCTGGGGCCAACGTCCTGACTTTC
length: 14; size: NA; J: TRBJ1-1; V: TRBV6-2/TRBV6-3; D: NA; CDR3: CASSVARLNTEAFF; DNA: TGTGCCAGCAGTGTGGCCAGGTTGAACACTGAAGCTTTCTTT
length: 14; size: NA; J: TRBJ1-2; V: TRBV25-1; D: TRBD1; CDR3: CASSREGTAYGYTF; DNA: TGTGCCAGCAGTCGCGAAGGGACAGCTTATGGCTACACCTTC
length: 20; size: NA; J: TRBJ2-7; V: TRBV27; D: NA; CDR3: CASSLTEPGLEISSSYEQYF; DNA: TGTGCCAGCAGTTTGACCGAACCGGGACTCGAGATTTCTAGCTCCTACGAGCAGTACTTC
length: 15; size: NA; J: TRBJ2-7; V: TRBV13; D: NA; CDR3: CASSLGVSGSYEQYF; DNA: TGTGCCAGCAGCTTAGGGGTTAGCGGCTCCTACGAGCAGTACTTC
length: 14; size: NA; J: TRBJ2-1; V: TRBV7-2; D: TRBD2; CDR3: CASSRRTSGHEQFF; DNA: TGTGCCAGCAGCCGCAGGACTAGCGGGCATGAGCAGTTCTTC
length: 16; size: once; J: TRBJ2-2; V: TRBV11-2; D: TRBD1; CDR3: CASSLRGQGYTGELFF; DNA: TGTGCCAGCAGCTTAAGGGGGCAGGGTTACACCGGGGAGCTGTTTTTT
length: 16; size: NA; J: TRBJ1-1; V: TRBV18; D: TRBD1; CDR3: CASSPTRDSLNTEAFF; DNA: TGTGCCAGCTCACCGACAAGGGACAGCTTGAACACTGAAGCTTTCTTT
length: 15; size: NA; J: TRBJ2-1; V: TRBV30; D: TRBD2; CDR3: CAWSLRRGSYNEQFF; DNA: TGTGCCTGGTCACTGAGGCGGGGGTCCTACAATGAGCAGTTCTTC
length: 12; size: once; J: TRBJ2-7; V: TRBV29-1; D: NA; CDR3: CSVSSADYEQYF; DNA: TGCAGCGTTAGCAGCGCCGACTACGAGCAGTACTTC
length: 17; size: NA; J: TRBJ1-6; V: TRBV18; D: NA; CDR3: CASRRPQGSSYNSPLHF; DNA: TGTGCCAGCCGACGACCACAGGGAAGCTCCTATAATTCACCCCTCCACTTT
length: 16; size: NA; J: TRBJ2-3; V: TRBV4-3; D: NA; CDR3: CASSQWKGASTDTQYF; DNA: TGCGCCAGCAGCCAATGGAAGGGAGCTAGCACAGATACGCAGTATTTT
length: 14; size: NA; J: TRBJ2-3; V: TRBV5-1; D: NA; CDR3: CASSLWGQTDTQYF; DNA: TGCGCCAGCAGCTTGTGGGGGCAGACAGATACGCAGTATTTT
length: 12; size: few; J: TRBJ2-7; V: TRBV3-1/TRBV3-2; D: NA; CDR3: CASSQDYYEQYF; DNA: TGTGCCAGCAGCCAAGACTACTACGAGCAGTACTTC
length: 14; size: NA; J: TRBJ2-1; V: TRBV10-3; D: TRBD2; CDR3: CAISGLAGNNEQFF; DNA: TGTGCCATCAGTGGGCTAGCGGGAAATAATGAGCAGTTCTTC
length: 12; size: NA; J: TRBJ1-1; V: TRBV5-6; D: NA; CDR3: CASSFSLAEAFF; DNA: TGTGCCAGCAGCTTTTCGTTAGCTGAAGCTTTCTTT
length: 15; size: NA; J: TRBJ2-7; V: TRBV5-6; D: TRBD1; CDR3: CASSLAGQGHHEQYF; DNA: TGTGCCAGCAGCTTGGCGGGACAGGGCCACCACGAGCAGTACTTC
length: 14; size: NA; J: TRBJ1-1; V: TRBV2; D: TRBD1; CDR3: CASSARGTGAEAFF; DNA: TGTGCCAGCAGTGCCCGGGGGACAGGGGCTGAAGCTTTCTTT
length: 13; size: NA; J: TRBJ2-7; V: TRBV10-3; D: TRBD1; CDR3: CAIGGQGAYEQYF; DNA: TGTGCCATCGGCGGTCAGGGGGCCTACGAGCAGTACTTC
length: 12; size: NA; J: TRBJ2-1; V: TRBV29-1; D: NA; CDR3: CSVESQDNEQFF; DNA: TGCAGCGTTGAATCTCAGGACAATGAGCAGTTCTTC
length: 13; size: NA; J: TRBJ1-1; V: TRBV7-9; D: NA; CDR3: CASSLGGEAEAFF; DNA: TGTGCCAGCAGCTTGGGGGGAGAGGCTGAAGCTTTCTTT